This T cell receptor (beta chain) was sequenced during a study of T cells in Graves' hyperthyroidism and ophthalmopathy. It was RNA transcripts that yielded the amplified TCR beta CDR3 regions. HTBI primers were used for first-round RT-PCR of the TCR CDR3. One entry per CDR3 protein results from TCRdb running MiXCR on the multiplex PCR reads. The table shows hundreds of thousands of distinct CDR3 sequences, with around 40% occurring only once. CDR1 and CDR2 from the germline V gene are SGHTA and FQGTGA. The CDR3 has 13 amino acids. Graves' hyperthyroidism qualified as stable when ophthalmopathy did not progress within 18 months. Disease duration under 2 months; hyperthyroidism patients were aged 18 to 65. The study excluded patients with uncontrolled infection, other autoimmune disease, pregnancy or lactation. With respect to this clonotype: Being one base from a much bigger clone, this may be a read error.

What was sequenced was blood. This clonotype was obtained from a woman in her thirties or forties with Graves' hyperthyroidism. The gene calls are TRBV7-3 and TRBJ2-5; D may correspond to TRBD1 or TRBD2 (5 bases each). The CDR3 sequence is CAGSFGPGGTQYF. CDR3 nucleotides: TGTGCCGGCAGCTTTGGGCCTGGGGGGACCCAGTACTTC. Based on the CDR3 plus reference TRBV7-3 and TRBJ2-5, the full variable domain is GAGVSQTPSNKVTEKGKYVELRCDPISGHTALYWYRQSLGQGPEFLIYFQGTGAADDSGLPNDRFFAVRPEGSVSTLKIQRTERGDSAVYLCAGSFGPGGTQYFGPGTRLLVL.